These T cell receptor beta chains were read from a single sample in a study of blood T cell repertoires in COVID-19. Produced via immunoSEQ multiplex PCR; TCRdb's table is partial and in-frame only. The repertoire has 95,000 to 110,000 clones, more than 70% of them found once; the top ten carry approximately 4.5%. Sequencing input: peripheral blood. These receptors were taken from a man in his 70s with acute or convalescent COVID-19. Each CDR3 is given with its conserved first and last residue. The order of the fields is clone size, J gene, D gene, V gene, CDR3 DNA, CDR3 protein. The D gene is left open where the match is weak. Size is stated for part of the rows, as once, few or many counts, or as a class when the clone is expanded.

clone_size: once; j_call: TRBJ2-5; d_call: TRBD1; v_call: TRBV7-2; cdr3_nt: TGTGCCAGCAGCCCCACAGGGGGCTGGGAGACCCAGTACTTC; cdr3_aa: CASSPTGGWETQYF
clone_size: -; j_call: TRBJ2-5; d_call: -; v_call: TRBV12-2; cdr3_nt: TGTGCAAGTCGCCCCTGGACTGGCCCACAAGAGACCCAGTACTTC; cdr3_aa: CASRPWTGPQETQYF
clone_size: -; j_call: TRBJ2-1; d_call: -; v_call: TRBV11-2; cdr3_nt: TGTGCCAGCAGCACCCAACCTAGCTCCTACAATGAGCAGTTCTTC; cdr3_aa: CASSTQPSSYNEQFF
clone_size: -; j_call: TRBJ2-3; d_call: -; v_call: TRBV10-3; cdr3_nt: TGTGCCATCAGAGACCCCATCCTCGACTATTCTAGCACAGATACGCAGTATTTT; cdr3_aa: CAIRDPILDYSSTDTQYF
clone_size: many; j_call: TRBJ2-2; d_call: TRBD1; v_call: TRBV7-9; cdr3_nt: TGTGCCAGCAGCCGGGACGCCGGGACAGGGGTCGGGGAGCTGTTTTTT; cdr3_aa: CASSRDAGTGVGELFF
clone_size: -; j_call: TRBJ2-2; d_call: -; v_call: TRBV7-9; cdr3_nt: TGTGCCAGCAGCTCAACTGGAACGGGCACCGGGGAGCTGTTTTTT; cdr3_aa: CASSSTGTGTGELFF
clone_size: -; j_call: TRBJ1-4; d_call: -; v_call: TRBV7-2; cdr3_nt: TGTGCCAGCAGCTTAAAGTTCATGAGCTTTGGTTTTGAGCTGTTTTTT; cdr3_aa: CASSLKFMSFGFELFF
clone_size: -; j_call: TRBJ1-5; d_call: TRBD1; v_call: TRBV5-1; cdr3_nt: TGCGCCAGCAGCTTGGGGGACAGGGATCAGCCCCAGCATTTT; cdr3_aa: CASSLGDRDQPQHF
clone_size: -; j_call: TRBJ2-1; d_call: TRBD1; v_call: TRBV5-1; cdr3_nt: TGCGCCAGTCAAAGGGGGCAAAGGGATGAGCAGTTCTTC; cdr3_aa: CASQRGQRDEQFF
clone_size: -; j_call: TRBJ1-1; d_call: TRBD1; v_call: TRBV29-1; cdr3_nt: TGCAGCGCCTTGCACCCTCAGGGGGCAGGAGAAGCTTTCTTT; cdr3_aa: CSALHPQGAGEAFF
clone_size: -; j_call: TRBJ2-3; d_call: TRBD2; v_call: TRBV3-1/TRBV3-2; cdr3_nt: TGTGCCAGCAGCCAACAGCGGGGGGGAGGGGATACGCAGTATTTT; cdr3_aa: CASSQQRGGGDTQYF
clone_size: -; j_call: TRBJ1-4; d_call: TRBD1; v_call: TRBV6-5; cdr3_nt: TGTGCCAGCAGAGGGACAGGGGATGAAAAACTGTTTTTT; cdr3_aa: CASRGTGDEKLFF
clone_size: once; j_call: TRBJ2-7; d_call: -; v_call: TRBV19; cdr3_nt: TGTGCCAGTAGTTTCGATTTAGCGCGGGCCTACGAGCAGTACTTC; cdr3_aa: CASSFDLARAYEQYF
clone_size: -; j_call: TRBJ1-1; d_call: -; v_call: TRBV3-1/TRBV3-2; cdr3_nt: TGTGCCAGCAGCCAATGGGGGGGACAAACTGAAGCTTTCTTT; cdr3_aa: CASSQWGGQTEAFF
clone_size: -; j_call: TRBJ2-1; d_call: -; v_call: TRBV5-1; cdr3_nt: TGCGCCAGCAGCTTGGCAGGGGTATACAATGAGCAGTTCTTC; cdr3_aa: CASSLAGVYNEQFF
clone_size: -; j_call: TRBJ2-7; d_call: -; v_call: TRBV29-1; cdr3_nt: TGCAGCGTTGTGGGGTCACCGCAGGGTTCCTACGAGCAGTACTTC; cdr3_aa: CSVVGSPQGSYEQYF
clone_size: few; j_call: TRBJ2-2; d_call: TRBD2; v_call: TRBV7-8; cdr3_nt: TGTGCCAGCAGCTTATCGGCTAGCGGGGCTTCCGGGGAGCTGTTTTTT; cdr3_aa: CASSLSASGASGELFF
clone_size: -; j_call: TRBJ1-5; d_call: -; v_call: TRBV19; cdr3_nt: TGTGCCAGTAGTTCTGGGGCGCAGGGCCTCCAGCCCCAGCATTTT; cdr3_aa: CASSSGAQGLQPQHF
clone_size: -; j_call: TRBJ2-1; d_call: -; v_call: TRBV14; cdr3_nt: TGTGCCAGCAGCCTCCCTTCCTACAATGAGCAGTTCTTC; cdr3_aa: CASSLPSYNEQFF
clone_size: -; j_call: TRBJ1-5; d_call: -; v_call: TRBV11-2; cdr3_nt: TGTGCCAGCAGCATCGGACAGACTAGCAATCAGCCCCAGCATTTT; cdr3_aa: CASSIGQTSNQPQHF
clone_size: -; j_call: TRBJ2-4; d_call: TRBD2; v_call: TRBV3-1/TRBV3-2; cdr3_nt: TGTGCCAGCAGCCAACCGAGATCGAAATCCGGGACTAGCGGGGCCAGTGGGAACATTCAGTACTTC; cdr3_aa: CASSQPRSKSGTSGASGNIQYF
clone_size: -; j_call: TRBJ2-7; d_call: -; v_call: TRBV5-4; cdr3_nt: TGTGCCAGCAGCTTGCAAGGGAGCCGGAGCGAGCAGTACTTC; cdr3_aa: CASSLQGSRSEQYF
clone_size: -; j_call: TRBJ1-5; d_call: -; v_call: TRBV6-2/TRBV6-3; cdr3_nt: TGTGCCAGCAGTTACGCTGGACAGTACAATCAGCCCCAGCATTTT; cdr3_aa: CASSYAGQYNQPQHF
clone_size: -; j_call: TRBJ2-4; d_call: TRBD1; v_call: TRBV2; cdr3_nt: TGTGCCAGCAGGGGACAGGGTAATAACATTCAGTACTTC; cdr3_aa: CASRGQGNNIQYF
clone_size: -; j_call: TRBJ1-5; d_call: -; v_call: TRBV5-4; cdr3_nt: TGTGCCAGCAGCCTTGACGGCGTTGCCGGAGGCAATCAGCCCCAGCATTTT; cdr3_aa: CASSLDGVAGGNQPQHF
clone_size: -; j_call: TRBJ1-5; d_call: -; v_call: TRBV7-2; cdr3_nt: TGTGCCAGCAGCTTGGCAGGGGATCAGCCCCAGCATTTT; cdr3_aa: CASSLAGDQPQHF
clone_size: -; j_call: TRBJ1-2; d_call: -; v_call: TRBV15; cdr3_nt: TGTGCCACCAGCAGAGATCAGGGTCCTAACTATGGCTACACCTTC; cdr3_aa: CATSRDQGPNYGYTF
clone_size: -; j_call: TRBJ1-1; d_call: TRBD1; v_call: TRBV27; cdr3_nt: TGTGCCAGCCAATCAGGGGGCAGTAACACTGAAGCTTTCTTT; cdr3_aa: CASQSGGSNTEAFF
clone_size: -; j_call: TRBJ1-5; d_call: -; v_call: TRBV2; cdr3_nt: TGTGCCAGCGCTGACAAGACTAGCAATCAGCCCCAGCATTTT; cdr3_aa: CASADKTSNQPQHF
clone_size: -; j_call: TRBJ1-2; d_call: -; v_call: TRBV19; cdr3_nt: TGTGCCAGTACGCAGGGAGGGCGCGGATCTAACTATGGCTACACCTTC; cdr3_aa: CASTQGGRGSNYGYTF
clone_size: -; j_call: TRBJ2-5; d_call: TRBD1; v_call: TRBV7-2; cdr3_nt: TGTGCCAGCCACCGAGGGGGCTCTGAGACCCAGTACTTC; cdr3_aa: CASHRGGSETQYF
clone_size: -; j_call: TRBJ1-5; d_call: -; v_call: TRBV19; cdr3_nt: TGTGCCAGTAGTCAGGGGTCCTCTAGCAATCAGCCCCAGCATTTT; cdr3_aa: CASSQGSSSNQPQHF
clone_size: -; j_call: TRBJ1-5; d_call: -; v_call: TRBV10-3; cdr3_nt: TGTGCCATCAGCGCCCAAGAGAGCAATCAGCCCCAGCATTTT; cdr3_aa: CAISAQESNQPQHF
clone_size: -; j_call: TRBJ2-2; d_call: -; v_call: TRBV9; cdr3_nt: TGTGCCAGCAGCGTAGGGCCAAGCACCGGGGAGCTGTTTTTT; cdr3_aa: CASSVGPSTGELFF
clone_size: -; j_call: TRBJ1-2; d_call: -; v_call: TRBV19; cdr3_nt: TGTGCCAGTAGTCCATTGGGGGACACCCTCGTTTCCTATGGCTACACCTTC; cdr3_aa: CASSPLGDTLVSYGYTF
clone_size: -; j_call: TRBJ1-2; d_call: -; v_call: TRBV3-1/TRBV3-2; cdr3_nt: TGTGCCAGCAGCCAACGGGACAAAAACTATGGCTACACCTTC; cdr3_aa: CASSQRDKNYGYTF
clone_size: few; j_call: TRBJ1-1; d_call: TRBD1; v_call: TRBV15; cdr3_nt: TGTGCCACCAGAGAAATGACAGGGGTGAACACTGAAGCTTTCTTT; cdr3_aa: CATREMTGVNTEAFF
clone_size: -; j_call: TRBJ2-7; d_call: TRBD1; v_call: TRBV20-1; cdr3_nt: TGCAGTGCTAGTCGACAGGGGGCGCAAGAGCAGTACTTC; cdr3_aa: CSASRQGAQEQYF
clone_size: few; j_call: TRBJ2-2; d_call: TRBD2; v_call: TRBV9; cdr3_nt: TGTGCCAGCAAAACGGCGGGGGGGCCGACCGGGGAGCTGTTTTTT; cdr3_aa: CASKTAGGPTGELFF